This T cell receptor (beta chain) came from a study of CD8+ T cells in alopecia areata. cDNA prepared by RNA extraction and subsequent reverse transcription served as the template for sequencing. TCRdb's table, derived via immunoSEQ multiplex PCR, lists solely in-frame clones and lacks some. Among 100,000 to 150,000 clones listed, roughly 68% were seen once. Study-level findings and limits: Among the cells sequenced in scalp samples are also the resident alphabeta T cells of normal skin. Sharing of TCRs across patients appeared less clear than in mice, possibly for HLA-related reasons. More clonal than normal scalp was lesional scalp, particularly alopecia totalis/universalis.

Germline values: CDR1 SGDLS, CDR2 YYNGEE. CDR3 length: 14 amino acids. Trimming cost V 4 bases and J 4 bases; bases outside gene matches: 3. As concerns this clone: The target antigen is unknown.

Researchers picked out CD4+ and CD8+ T cells from PBMCs by sorting. V is TRBV9 and J is TRBJ2-1; 9 nucleotides match TRBD1. This receptor was taken from a human donor in good health. Material for sequencing was CD4+ T cells sorted from blood. The CDR3, as DNA: TGTGCCAGCAGCATCGGGACAGGGTACAATGAGCAGTTCTTC. Protein product: CASSIGTGYNEQFF.